This TCR beta chain stems from a study of blood T cell repertoires in COVID-19. Measured with immunoSEQ multiplex PCR; TCRdb has only the in-frame clones, and not every one. This sample carries approximately 210,000 clones, around four fifths of them seen once, and the ten largest clones take 0.9% to 0.95%. This CDR3 region has 15 residues. V was pared by 0 bases and J by 5 bases, with 5 bases of the junction left unmatched. CDR1 is MNHEY and CDR2 is SVGAGI in the germline V gene. The chain has TRBV6-5 and TRBJ2-3; 7 bases are shared with TRBD2. The material sequenced was peripheral blood. This receptor was obtained from a man in his sixties with COVID-19, enrolled during active disease. In DNA form, the CDR3 reads TGTGCCAGCAGTTACTCGGGGAGGGCTGTAGATACGCAGTATTTT. It is translated as CASSYSGRAVDTQYF.